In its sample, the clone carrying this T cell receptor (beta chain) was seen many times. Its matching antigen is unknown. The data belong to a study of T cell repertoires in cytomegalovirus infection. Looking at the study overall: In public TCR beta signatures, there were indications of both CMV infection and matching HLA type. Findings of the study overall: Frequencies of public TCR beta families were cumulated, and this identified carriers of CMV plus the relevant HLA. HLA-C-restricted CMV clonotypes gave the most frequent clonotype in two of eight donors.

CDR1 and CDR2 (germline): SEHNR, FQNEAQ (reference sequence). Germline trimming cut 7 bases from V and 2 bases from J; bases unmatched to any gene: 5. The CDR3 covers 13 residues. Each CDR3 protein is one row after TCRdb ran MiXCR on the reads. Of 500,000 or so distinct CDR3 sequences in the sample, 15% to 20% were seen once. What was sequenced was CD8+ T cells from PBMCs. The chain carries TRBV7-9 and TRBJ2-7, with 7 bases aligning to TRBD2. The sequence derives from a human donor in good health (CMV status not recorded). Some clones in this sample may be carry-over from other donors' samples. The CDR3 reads CASTASGAYEQYF. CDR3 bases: TGTGCCAGCACAGCTAGCGGAGCCTACGAGCAGTACTTC.